This T cell receptor beta chain was found in a study of response to subunit inactivated influenza vaccine. TCRdb itself ran the RT-PCR reads through MiXCR, one entry per CDR3 protein. The repertoire includes about 540,000 distinct CDR3 sequences, under 30% of them detected once, and 2.5% to 3% sits in the top ten. The CDR3 contains 13 residues. Germline values: CDR1 SEHNR, CDR2 FQNEAQ (reference sequence). V lost 5 bases to trimming and J lost 5 bases, with 11 bases between them. These data also formed part of another study, on T cells expressing NK-cell markers. That report notes: It was by 5'RACE template switching with UMIs that TCR beta cDNA was made. Eight donors were sequenced, seven testing HCMV-seropositive and one testing seronegative. Among CD8+ T cells from over 5 donors, dominant NKG2C+ clonotypes accounted for roughly 1.0-7.0%. One observes that, in several donors, these clonotypes were also the leading ones within the CD3+CD56-NKG2C+ fraction.

The TCR sequence derives from a man between 50 and 59 years old who received an inactivated influenza vaccine. Sequenced here: CD4+ T cells sorted from PBMCs, sampled roughly 12 days after vaccination. The chain joins TRBV7-9 to TRBJ2-3; the D gene is possibly TRBD1 (5 bases). The CDR3 region is CASSPMGRDTQYF. Here the CDR3 DNA reads TGTGCCAGCAGCCCCATGGGGCGAGATACGCAGTATTTT.